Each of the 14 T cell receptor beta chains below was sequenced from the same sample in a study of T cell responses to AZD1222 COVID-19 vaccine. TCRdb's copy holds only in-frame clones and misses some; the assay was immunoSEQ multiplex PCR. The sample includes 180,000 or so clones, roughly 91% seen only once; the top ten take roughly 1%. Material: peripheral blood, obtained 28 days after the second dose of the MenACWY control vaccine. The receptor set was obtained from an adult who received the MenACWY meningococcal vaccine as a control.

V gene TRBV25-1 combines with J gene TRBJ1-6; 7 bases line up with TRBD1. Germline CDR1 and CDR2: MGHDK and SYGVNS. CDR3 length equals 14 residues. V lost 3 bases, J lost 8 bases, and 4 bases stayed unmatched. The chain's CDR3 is CASSDYRGYSPLHF. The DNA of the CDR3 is TGTGCCAGCAGTGACTACAGGGGTTATTCACCCCTCCACTTT.

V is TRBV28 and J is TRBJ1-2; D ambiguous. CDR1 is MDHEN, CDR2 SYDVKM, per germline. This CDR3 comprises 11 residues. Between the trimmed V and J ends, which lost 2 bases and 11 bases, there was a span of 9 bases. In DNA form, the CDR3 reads TGTGCCAGCAGTTTACCTCCTAGGTACACCTTC. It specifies CASSLPPRYTF.

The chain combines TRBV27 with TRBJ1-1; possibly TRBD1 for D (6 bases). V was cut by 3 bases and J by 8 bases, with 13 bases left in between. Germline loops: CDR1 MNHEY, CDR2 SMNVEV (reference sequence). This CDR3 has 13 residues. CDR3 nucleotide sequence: TGTGCCAGCAGTTTCCTCGGGACATTCGAAGCTTTCTTT. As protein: CASSFLGTFEAFF.

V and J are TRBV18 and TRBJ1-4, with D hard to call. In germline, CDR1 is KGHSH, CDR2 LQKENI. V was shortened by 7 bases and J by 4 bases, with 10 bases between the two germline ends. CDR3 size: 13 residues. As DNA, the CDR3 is TGTGCCAGCTTCACCTCACGTAATGAAAAACTGTTTTTT. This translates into CASFTSRNEKLFF.

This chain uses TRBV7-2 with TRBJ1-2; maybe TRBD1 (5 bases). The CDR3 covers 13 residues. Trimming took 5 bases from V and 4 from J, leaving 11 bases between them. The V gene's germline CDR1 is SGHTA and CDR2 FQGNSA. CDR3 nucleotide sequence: TGTGCCAGCAGCAACGACAGACTCTATGGCTACACCTTC. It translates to CASSNDRLYGYTF.

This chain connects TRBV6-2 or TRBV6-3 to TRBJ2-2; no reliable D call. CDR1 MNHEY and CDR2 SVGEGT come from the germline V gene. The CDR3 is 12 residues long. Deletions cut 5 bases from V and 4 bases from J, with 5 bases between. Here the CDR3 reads CASSLFTGELFF. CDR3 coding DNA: TGTGCCAGCAGTCTTTTCACCGGGGAGCTGTTTTTT.

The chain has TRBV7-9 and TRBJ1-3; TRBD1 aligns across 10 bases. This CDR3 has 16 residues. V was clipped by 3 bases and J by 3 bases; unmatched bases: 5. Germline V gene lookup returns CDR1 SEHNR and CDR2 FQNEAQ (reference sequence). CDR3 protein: CASSLGQGLYGNTIYF. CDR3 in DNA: TGTGCCAGCAGCTTGGGACAGGGGTTATATGGAAACACCATATATTTT.

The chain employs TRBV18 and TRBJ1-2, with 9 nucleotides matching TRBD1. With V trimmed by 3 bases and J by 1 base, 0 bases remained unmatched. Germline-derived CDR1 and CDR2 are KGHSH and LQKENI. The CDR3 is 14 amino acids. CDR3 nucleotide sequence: TGTGCCAGCTCACCGGGACAGGGTAACTATGGCTACACCTTC. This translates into CASSPGQGNYGYTF.

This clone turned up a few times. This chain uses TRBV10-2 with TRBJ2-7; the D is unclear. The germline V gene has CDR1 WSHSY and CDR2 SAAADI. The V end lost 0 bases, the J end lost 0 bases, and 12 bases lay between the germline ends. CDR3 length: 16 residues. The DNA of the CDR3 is TGCGCCAGCAGTGAGTCGGGCCCGGTGAGCTCCTACGAGCAGTACTTC. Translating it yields CASSESGPVSSYEQYF.

CDR3 DNA sequence: TGTGCCAGCTCAGCTTTGCAAGGCACTGAAGCTTTCTTT. Residues: CASSALQGTEAFF. The chain uses TRBV18 and TRBJ1-1; D unresolved. Germline CDR1 is KGHSH and CDR2 is LQKENI. This CDR3 is built from 13 residues. V lost 5 bases and J lost 4, with 11 bases in between.

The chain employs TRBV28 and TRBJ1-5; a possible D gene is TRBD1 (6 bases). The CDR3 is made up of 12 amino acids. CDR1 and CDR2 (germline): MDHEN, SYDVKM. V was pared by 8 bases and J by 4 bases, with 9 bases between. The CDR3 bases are TGTGCCAGCGGGACACTGAATCAGCCCCAGCATTTT. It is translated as CASGTLNQPQHF.

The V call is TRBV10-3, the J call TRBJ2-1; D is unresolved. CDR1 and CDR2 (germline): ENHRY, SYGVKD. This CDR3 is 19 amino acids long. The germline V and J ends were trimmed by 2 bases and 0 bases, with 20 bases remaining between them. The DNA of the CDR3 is TGTGCCATCAGTGAGACCCTCCCAGGAAGCACGAGCTCCTACAATGAGCAGTTCTTC. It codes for CAISETLPGSTSSYNEQFF.

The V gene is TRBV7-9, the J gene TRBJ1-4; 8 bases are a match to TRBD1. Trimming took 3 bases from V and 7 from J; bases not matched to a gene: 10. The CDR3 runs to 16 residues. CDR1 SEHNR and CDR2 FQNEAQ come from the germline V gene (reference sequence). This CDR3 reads CASSLSRQGSREKLFF. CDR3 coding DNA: TGTGCCAGCAGCTTGAGCCGACAGGGGTCCCGTGAAAAACTGTTTTTT.

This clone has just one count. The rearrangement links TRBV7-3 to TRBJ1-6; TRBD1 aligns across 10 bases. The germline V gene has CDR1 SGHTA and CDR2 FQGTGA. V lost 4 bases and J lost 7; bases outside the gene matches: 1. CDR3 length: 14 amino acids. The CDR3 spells CASSSGQGNSPLHF. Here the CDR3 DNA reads TGTGCCAGCAGCTCGGGACAGGGGAATTCACCCCTCCACTTT. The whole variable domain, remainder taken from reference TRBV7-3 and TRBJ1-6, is GAGVSQTPSNKVTEKGKYVELRCDPISGHTALYWYRQSLGQGPEFLIYFQGTGAADDSGLPNDRFFAVRPEGSVSTLKIQRTERGDSAVYLCASSSGQGNSPLHFGNGTRLTVT.